This TCR beta chain emerged from a study of T cells after yellow fever vaccination. This clonotype turned up a few times. Findings and limits, study-wide: Clones from primary vaccination mostly reappeared after the booster (about 97% CD4, under 90% CD8). Almost all vaccine-responding clonotypes escaped detection in sorted memory subsets on day 0. Abundant clonotypes (contaminants from the bulk population) could be present in FACS-sorted repertoires.

Conversion of TCR transcripts into cDNA relied on 5'RACE template switching, which added a universal primer site and UMIs. Via MiXCR, TCRdb re-called the 5' RACE reads, giving one row per CDR3 protein. The sample carries tens of thousands of distinct CDR3 sequences, over 5% recorded once. CDR3 length equals 11 residues. CDR1 is SGHAT and CDR2 is FQDESV in the germline V gene (reference sequence). The V and J ends lost 3 bases and 4 bases respectively, with 3 bases between them. The clonotype comes from a man between 25 and 39 years old who received the YFV17D yellow fever vaccine. The sample was PBMCs, either bulk or a sorted T-cell subset (CD4+, CD8+, memory, or dextramer-sorted; not recorded which), taken on the day of the yellow fever booster vaccination. The V gene is TRBV11-1, the J gene TRBJ2-5, with D hard to call. The CDR3 is CASSLSETQYF. CDR3 DNA sequence: TGTGCCAGCAGCTTGTCAGAGACCCAGTACTTC. The full variable domain, with the rest looked up from reference TRBV11-1 and TRBJ2-5, is EAEVAQSPRYKITEKSQAVAFWCDPISGHATLYWYRQILGQGPELLVQFQDESVVDDSQLPKDRFSAERLKGVDSTLKIQPAELGDSAMYLCASSLSETQYFGPGTRLLVL.